What follows describes a single T cell receptor (beta chain). What it binds is unknown. This likely reflects a read error, since a far larger clone is one base away. The same CDR3 also results from other DNA sequences found in this sample. The data belong to a study of shared clonotypes between healthy human individuals. About the study: Donor composition was two women and three men, aged 18 to 49.

Trimming shortened V by 3 bases and J by 3 bases, and 3 bases separated the two germline ends. The length of the CDR3 is 11 residues. CDR1 and CDR2 (germline): MDHEN, SYDVKM. Researchers divided each subset's genomic DNA evenly across several immunoSEQ plates. Data came from immunoSEQ multiplex PCR; TCRdb stores just in-frame clones and leaves some out. This repertoire shows around 700,000 clones, 72% found once; its top ten account for under 2%. Study findings and constraints: Sampling involved blood alone; tissue repertoires likely differ.

This chain connects TRBV28 to TRBJ2-7; D not resolved. The specimen was memory CD4+ T cells sorted from blood. Subset indicated: CD45RA-negative fraction. The sequence was obtained from a woman aged 30 to 39 in good health. The CDR3 loop is CASSFNYEQYF. The CDR3 coding sequence is TGTGCCAGCAGTTTTAACTACGAGCAGTACTTC. Variable domain in full (rest from reference TRBV28 and TRBJ2-7): DVKVTQSSRYLVKRTGEKVFLECVQDMDHENMFWYRQDPGLGLRLIYFSYDVKMKEKGDIPEGYSVSREKKERFSLILESASTNQTSMYLCASSFNYEQYFGPGTRLTVT.